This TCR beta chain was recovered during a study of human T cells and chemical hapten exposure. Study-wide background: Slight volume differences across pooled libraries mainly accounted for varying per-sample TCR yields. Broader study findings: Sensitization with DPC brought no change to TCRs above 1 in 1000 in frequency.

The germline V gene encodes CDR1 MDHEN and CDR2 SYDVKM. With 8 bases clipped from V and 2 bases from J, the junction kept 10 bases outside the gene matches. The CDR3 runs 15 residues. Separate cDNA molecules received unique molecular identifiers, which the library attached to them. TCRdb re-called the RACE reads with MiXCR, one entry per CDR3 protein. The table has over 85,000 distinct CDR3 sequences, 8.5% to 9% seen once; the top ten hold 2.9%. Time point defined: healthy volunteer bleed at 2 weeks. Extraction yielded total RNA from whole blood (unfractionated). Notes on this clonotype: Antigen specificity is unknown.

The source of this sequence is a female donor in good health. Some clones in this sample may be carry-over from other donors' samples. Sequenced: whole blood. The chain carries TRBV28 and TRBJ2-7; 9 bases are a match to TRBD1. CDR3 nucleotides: TGTGCCAGCCAGGGTTGGGGACAGGGAGCCTACGAGCAGTACTTC. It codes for CASQGWGQGAYEQYF.